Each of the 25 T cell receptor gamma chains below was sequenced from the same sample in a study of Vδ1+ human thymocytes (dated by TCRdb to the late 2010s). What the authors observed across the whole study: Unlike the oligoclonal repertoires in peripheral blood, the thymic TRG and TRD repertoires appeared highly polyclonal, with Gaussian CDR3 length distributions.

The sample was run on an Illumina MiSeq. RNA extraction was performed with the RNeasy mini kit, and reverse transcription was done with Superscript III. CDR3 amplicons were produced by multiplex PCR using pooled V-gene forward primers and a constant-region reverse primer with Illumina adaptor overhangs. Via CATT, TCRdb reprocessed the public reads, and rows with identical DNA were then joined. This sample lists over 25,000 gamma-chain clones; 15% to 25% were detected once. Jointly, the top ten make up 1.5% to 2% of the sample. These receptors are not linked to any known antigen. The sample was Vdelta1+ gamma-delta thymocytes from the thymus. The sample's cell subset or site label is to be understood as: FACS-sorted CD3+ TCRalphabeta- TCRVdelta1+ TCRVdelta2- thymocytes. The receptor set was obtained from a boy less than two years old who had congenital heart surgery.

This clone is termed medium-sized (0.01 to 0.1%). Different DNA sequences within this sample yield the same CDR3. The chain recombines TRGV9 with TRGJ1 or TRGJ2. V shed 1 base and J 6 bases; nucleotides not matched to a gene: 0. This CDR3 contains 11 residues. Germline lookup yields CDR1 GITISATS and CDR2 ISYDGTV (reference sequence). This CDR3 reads CALWEVYKKLF. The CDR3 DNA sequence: TGTGCCTTGTGGGAGGTTTATAAGAAACTCTTT.

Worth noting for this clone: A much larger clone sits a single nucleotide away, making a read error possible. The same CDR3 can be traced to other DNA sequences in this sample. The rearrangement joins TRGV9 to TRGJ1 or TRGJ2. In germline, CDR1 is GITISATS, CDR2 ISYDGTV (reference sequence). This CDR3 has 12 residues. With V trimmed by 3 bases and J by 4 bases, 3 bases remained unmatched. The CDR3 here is CALWECYYKKLF. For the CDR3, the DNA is TGTGCCTTGTGGGAGTGCTATTATAAGAAACTCTTT.

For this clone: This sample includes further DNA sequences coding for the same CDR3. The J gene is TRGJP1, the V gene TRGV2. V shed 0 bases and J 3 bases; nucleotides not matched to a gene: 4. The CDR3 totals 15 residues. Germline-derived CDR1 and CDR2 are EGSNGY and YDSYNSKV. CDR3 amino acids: CATWDGPSTGWFKIF. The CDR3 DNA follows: TGTGCCACCTGGGACGGGCCCTCCACTGGTTGGTTCAAGATATTT.

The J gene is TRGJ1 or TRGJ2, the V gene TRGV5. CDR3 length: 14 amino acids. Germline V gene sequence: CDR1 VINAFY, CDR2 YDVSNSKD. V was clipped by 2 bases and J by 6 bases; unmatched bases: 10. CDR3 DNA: TGTGCCACCTGGGACACCCAAGGGTGTTATAAGAAACTCTTT. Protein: CATWDTQGCYKKLF.

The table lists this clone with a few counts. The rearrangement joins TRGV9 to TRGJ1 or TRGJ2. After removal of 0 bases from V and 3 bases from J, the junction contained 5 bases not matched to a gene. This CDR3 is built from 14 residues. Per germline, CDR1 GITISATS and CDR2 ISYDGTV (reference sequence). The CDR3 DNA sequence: TGTGCCTTGTGGGAGGTGGCTGTTTATTATAAGAAACTCTTT. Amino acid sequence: CALWEVAVYYKKLF.

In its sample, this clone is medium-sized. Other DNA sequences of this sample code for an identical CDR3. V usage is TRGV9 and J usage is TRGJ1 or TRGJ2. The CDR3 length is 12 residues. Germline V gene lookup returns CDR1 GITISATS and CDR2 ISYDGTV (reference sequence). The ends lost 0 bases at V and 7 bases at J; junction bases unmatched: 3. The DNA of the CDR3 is TGTGCCTTGTGGGAGGTGTACTATAAGAAACTCTTT. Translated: CALWEVYYKKLF.

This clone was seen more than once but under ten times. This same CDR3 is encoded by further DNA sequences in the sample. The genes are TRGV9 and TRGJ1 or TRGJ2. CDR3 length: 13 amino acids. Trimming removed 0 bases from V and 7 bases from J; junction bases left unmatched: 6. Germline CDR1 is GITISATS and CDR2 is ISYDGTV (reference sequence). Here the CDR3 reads CALWEVQAYKKLF. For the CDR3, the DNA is TGTGCCTTGTGGGAGGTGCAGGCCTATAAGAAACTCTTT.

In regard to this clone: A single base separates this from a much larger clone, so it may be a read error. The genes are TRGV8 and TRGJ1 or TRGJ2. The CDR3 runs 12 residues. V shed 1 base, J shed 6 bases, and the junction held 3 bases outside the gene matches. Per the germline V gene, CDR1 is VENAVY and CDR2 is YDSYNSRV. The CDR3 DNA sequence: TGTGCCACCTGGGATAGTTGTTATAAGAAACTCTTT. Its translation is CATWDSCYKKLF.

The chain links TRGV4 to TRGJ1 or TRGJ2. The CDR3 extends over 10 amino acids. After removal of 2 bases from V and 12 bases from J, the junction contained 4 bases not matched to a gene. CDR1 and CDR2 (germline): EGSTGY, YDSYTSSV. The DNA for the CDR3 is TGTGCCACCTGGGATGAAGTGAAACTCTTT. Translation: CATWDEVKLF.

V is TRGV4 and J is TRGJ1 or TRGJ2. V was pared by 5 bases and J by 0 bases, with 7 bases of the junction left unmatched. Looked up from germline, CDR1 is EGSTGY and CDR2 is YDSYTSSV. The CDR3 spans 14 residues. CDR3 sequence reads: CATWAYQNYYKKLF. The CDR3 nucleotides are TGTGCCACCTGGGCTTACCAGAATTATTATAAGAAACTCTTT.

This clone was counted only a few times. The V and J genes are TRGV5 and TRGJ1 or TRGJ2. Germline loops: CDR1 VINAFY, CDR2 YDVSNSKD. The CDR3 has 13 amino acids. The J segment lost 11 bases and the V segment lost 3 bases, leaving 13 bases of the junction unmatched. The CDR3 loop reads CATWDRPVREKLF. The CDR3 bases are TGTGCCACCTGGGACCGGCCAGTCCGCGAGAAACTCTTT.

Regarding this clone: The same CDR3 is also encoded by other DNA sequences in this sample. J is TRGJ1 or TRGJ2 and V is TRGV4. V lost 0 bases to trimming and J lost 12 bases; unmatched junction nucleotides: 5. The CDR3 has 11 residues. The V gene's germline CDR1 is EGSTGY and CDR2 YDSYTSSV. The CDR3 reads CATWDGLGKLF. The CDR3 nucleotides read TGTGCCACCTGGGATGGGCTAGGGAAACTCTTT.

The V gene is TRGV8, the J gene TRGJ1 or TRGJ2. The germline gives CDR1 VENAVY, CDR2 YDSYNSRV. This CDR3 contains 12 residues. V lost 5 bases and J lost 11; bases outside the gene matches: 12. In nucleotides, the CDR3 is TGTGCCACCTGGGCACCGACCGAGGAGAAACTCTTT. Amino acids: CATWAPTEEKLF.

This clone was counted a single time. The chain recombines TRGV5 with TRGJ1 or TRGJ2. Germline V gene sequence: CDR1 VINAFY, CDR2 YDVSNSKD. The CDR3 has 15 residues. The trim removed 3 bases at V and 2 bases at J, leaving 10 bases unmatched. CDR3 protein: CATWDGTTYYYKKLF. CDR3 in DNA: TGTGCCACCTGGGACGGAACCACCTATTATTATAAGAAACTCTTT.

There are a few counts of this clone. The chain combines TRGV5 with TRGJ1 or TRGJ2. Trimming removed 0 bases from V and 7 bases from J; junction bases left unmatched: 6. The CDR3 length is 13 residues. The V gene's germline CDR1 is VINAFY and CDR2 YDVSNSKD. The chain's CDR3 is CATWDRRWYKKLF. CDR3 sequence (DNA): TGTGCCACCTGGGACAGGCGTTGGTATAAGAAACTCTTT.

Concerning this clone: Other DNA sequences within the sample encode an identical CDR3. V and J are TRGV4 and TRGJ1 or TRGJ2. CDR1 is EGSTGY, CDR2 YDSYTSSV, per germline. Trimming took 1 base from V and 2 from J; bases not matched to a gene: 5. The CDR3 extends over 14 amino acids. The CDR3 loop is CATWDGRHYYKKLF. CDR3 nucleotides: TGTGCCACCTGGGATGGAAGACATTATTATAAGAAACTCTTT.

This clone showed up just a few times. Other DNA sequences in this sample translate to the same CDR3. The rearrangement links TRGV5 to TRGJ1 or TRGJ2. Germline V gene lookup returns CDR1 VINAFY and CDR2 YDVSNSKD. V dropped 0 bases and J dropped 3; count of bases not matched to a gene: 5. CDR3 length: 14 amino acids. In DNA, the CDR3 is TGTGCCACCTGGGACAGGCGAGGTTATTATAAGAAACTCTTT. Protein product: CATWDRRGYYKKLF.

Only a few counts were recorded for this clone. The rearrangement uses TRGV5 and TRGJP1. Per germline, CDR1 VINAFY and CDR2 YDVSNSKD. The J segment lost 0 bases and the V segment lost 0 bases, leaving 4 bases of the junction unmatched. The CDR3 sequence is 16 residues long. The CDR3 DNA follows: TGTGCCACCTGGGACAGGCCGGATACCACTGGTTGGTTCAAGATATTT. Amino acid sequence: CATWDRPDTTGWFKIF.

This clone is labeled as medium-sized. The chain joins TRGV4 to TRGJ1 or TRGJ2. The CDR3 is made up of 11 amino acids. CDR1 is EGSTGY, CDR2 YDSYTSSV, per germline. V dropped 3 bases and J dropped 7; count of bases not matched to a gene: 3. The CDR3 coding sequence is TGTGCCACCTGGGATTGGTATAAGAAACTCTTT. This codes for CATWDWYKKLF.

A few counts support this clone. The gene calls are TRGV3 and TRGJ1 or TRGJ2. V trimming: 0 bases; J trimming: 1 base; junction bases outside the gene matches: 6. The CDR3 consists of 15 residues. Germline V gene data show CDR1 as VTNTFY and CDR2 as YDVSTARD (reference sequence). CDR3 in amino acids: CATWDRPNNYYKKLF. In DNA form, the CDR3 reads TGTGCCACCTGGGACAGGCCCAATAATTATTATAAGAAACTCTTT.

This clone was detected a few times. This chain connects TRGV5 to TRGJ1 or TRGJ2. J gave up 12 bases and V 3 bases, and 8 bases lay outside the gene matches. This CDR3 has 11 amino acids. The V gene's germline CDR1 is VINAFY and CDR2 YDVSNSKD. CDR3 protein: CATWDGLTKLF. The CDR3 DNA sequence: TGTGCCACCTGGGACGGCCTCACGAAACTCTTT.

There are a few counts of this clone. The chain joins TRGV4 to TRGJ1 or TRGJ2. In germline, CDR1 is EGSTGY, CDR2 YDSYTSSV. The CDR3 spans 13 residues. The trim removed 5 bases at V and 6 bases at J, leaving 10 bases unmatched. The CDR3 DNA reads TGTGCCACCTGGGTGCAAAGGCTTTATAAGAAACTCTTT. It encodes CATWVQRLYKKLF.

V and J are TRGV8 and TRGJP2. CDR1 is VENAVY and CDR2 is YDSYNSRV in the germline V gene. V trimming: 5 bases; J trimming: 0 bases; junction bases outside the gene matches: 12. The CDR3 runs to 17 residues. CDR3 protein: CATWAYSPYSSDWIKTF. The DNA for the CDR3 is TGTGCCACCTGGGCATATTCGCCTTATAGTAGTGATTGGATCAAGACGTTT.

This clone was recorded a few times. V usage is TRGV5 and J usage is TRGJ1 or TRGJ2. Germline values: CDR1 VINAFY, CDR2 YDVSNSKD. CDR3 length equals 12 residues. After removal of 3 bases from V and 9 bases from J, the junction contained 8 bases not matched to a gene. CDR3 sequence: CATWDGFPKKLF. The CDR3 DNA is TGTGCCACCTGGGACGGGTTTCCTAAGAAACTCTTT.

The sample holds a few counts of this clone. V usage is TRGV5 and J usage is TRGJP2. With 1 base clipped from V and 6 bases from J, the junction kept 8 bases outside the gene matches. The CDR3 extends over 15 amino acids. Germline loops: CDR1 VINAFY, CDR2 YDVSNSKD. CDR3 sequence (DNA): TGTGCCACCTGGGACAGCCTCCGAGGTGATTGGATCAAGACGTTT. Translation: CATWDSLRGDWIKTF.